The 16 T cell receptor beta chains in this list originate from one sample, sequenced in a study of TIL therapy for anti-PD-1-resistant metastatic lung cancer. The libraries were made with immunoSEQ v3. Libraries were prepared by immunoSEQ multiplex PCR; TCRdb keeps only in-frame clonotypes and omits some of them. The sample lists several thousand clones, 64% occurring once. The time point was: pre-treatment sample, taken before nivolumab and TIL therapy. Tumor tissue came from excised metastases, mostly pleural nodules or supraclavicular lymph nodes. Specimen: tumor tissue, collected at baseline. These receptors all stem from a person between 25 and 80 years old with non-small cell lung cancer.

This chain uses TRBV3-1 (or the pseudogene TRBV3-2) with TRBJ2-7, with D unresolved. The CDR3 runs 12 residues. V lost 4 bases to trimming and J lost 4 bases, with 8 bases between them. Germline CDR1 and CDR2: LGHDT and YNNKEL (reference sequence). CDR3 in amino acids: CASSPSGYEQYF. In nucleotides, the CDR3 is TGTGCCAGCAGCCCATCAGGTTACGAGCAGTACTTC.

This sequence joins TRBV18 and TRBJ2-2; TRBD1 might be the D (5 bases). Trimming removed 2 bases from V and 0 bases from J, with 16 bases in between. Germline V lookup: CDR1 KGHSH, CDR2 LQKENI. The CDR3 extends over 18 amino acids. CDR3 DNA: TGTGCCAGCTCACCATGGGGCAGGTCCTATCCGAACACCGGGGAGCTGTTTTTT. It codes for CASSPWGRSYPNTGELFF.

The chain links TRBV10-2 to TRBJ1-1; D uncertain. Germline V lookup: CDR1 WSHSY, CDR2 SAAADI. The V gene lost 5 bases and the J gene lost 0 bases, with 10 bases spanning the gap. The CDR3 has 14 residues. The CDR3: CASSRTVMNTEAFF. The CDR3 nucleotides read TGCGCCAGCAGTCGGACGGTAATGAACACTGAAGCTTTCTTT.

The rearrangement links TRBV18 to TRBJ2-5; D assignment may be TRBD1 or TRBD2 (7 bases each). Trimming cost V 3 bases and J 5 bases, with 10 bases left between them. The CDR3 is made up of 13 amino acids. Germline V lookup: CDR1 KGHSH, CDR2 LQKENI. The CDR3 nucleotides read TGTGCCAGCTCACCCCAGGGGGGGGAGACCCAGTACTTC. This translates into CASSPQGGETQYF.

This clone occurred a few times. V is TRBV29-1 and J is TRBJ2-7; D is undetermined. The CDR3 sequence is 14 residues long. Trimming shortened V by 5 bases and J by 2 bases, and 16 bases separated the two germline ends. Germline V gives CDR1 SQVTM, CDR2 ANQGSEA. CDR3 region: CSVQISGSTYEQYF. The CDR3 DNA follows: TGCAGCGTTCAGATATCGGGCAGCACCTACGAGCAGTACTTC.

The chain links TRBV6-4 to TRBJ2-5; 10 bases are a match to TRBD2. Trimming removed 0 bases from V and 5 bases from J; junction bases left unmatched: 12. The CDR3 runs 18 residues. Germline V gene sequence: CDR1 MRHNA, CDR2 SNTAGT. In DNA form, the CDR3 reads TGTGCCAGCAGTGACTCGATTGATAGCGGGGGGCAACGGGAGACCCAGTACTTC. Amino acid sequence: CASSDSIDSGGQRETQYF.

The CDR3 spells CASSVGGGAGETQYF. CDR3 bases: TGTGCCAGCAGCGTGGGTGGGGGGGCCGGAGAGACCCAGTACTTC. The chain recombines TRBV9 with TRBJ2-5, with TRBD2 as a possible D gene (7 bases). V was trimmed by 2 bases and J by 4 bases, leaving 15 bases between them. Germline V gives CDR1 SGDLS, CDR2 YYNGEE. The CDR3 is 15 residues long. The full variable domain, rest sourced from reference TRBV9 and TRBJ2-5, is DSGVTQTPKHLITATGQRVTLRCSPRSGDLSVYWYQQSLDQGLQFLIQYYNGEERAKGNILERFSAQQFPDLHSELNLSSLELGDSALYFCASSVGGGAGETQYFGPGTRLLVL.

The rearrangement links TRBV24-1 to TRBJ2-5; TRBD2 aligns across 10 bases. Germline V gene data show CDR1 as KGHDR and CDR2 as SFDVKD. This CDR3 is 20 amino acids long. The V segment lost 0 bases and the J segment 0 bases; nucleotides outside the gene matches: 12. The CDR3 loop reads CATSDLPGQLSGGYQETQYF. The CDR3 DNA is TGTGCCACCAGTGATTTGCCGGGACAGCTTAGCGGGGGGTACCAAGAGACCCAGTACTTC.

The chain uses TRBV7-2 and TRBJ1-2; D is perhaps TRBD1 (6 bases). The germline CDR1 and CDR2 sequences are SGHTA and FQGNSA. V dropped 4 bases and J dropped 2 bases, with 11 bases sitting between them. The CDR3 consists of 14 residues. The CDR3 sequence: CASSSGAGNYGYTF. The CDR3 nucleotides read TGTGCCAGCAGCTCGGGGGCGGGGAACTATGGCTACACCTTC. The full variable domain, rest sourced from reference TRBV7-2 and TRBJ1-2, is GAGVSQSPSNKVTEKGKDVELRCDPISGHTALYWYRQSLGQGLEFLIYFQGNSAPDKSGLPSDRFSAERTGGSVSTLTIQRTQQEDSAVYLCASSSGAGNYGYTFGSGTRLTVV.

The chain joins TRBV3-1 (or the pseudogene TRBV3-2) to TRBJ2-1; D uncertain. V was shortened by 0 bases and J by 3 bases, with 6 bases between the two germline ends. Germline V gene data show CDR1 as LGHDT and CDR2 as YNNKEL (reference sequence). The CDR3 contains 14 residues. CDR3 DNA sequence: TGTGCCAGCAGCCAAGAGACTCTCTACAATGAGCAGTTCTTC. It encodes CASSQETLYNEQFF.

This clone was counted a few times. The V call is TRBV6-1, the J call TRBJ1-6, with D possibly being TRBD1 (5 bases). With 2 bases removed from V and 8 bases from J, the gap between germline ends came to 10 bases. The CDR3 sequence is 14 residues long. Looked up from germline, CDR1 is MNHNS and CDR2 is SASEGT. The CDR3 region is CASSERREHSPLHF. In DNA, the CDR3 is TGTGCCAGCAGTGAACGCAGGGAGCATTCACCCCTCCACTTT.

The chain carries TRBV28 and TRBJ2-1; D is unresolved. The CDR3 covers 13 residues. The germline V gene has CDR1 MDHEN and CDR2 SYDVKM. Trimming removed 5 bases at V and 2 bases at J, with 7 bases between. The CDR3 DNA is TGTGCCAGCAGTAACCGGGCCTACAATGAGCAGTTCTTC. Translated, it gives CASSNRAYNEQFF.

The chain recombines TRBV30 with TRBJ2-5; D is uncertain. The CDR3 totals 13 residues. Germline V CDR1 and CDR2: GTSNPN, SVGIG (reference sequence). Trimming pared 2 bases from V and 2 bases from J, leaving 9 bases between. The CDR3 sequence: CAWSPLVQETQYF. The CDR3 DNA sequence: TGTGCCTGGAGTCCGCTGGTTCAAGAGACCCAGTACTTC.

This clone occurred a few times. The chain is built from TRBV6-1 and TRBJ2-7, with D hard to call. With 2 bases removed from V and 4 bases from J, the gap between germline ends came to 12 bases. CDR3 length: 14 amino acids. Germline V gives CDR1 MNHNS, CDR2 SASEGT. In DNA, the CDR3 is TGTGCCAGCAGTGAAATGGCAGACATTTACGAGCAGTACTTC. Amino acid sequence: CASSEMADIYEQYF.

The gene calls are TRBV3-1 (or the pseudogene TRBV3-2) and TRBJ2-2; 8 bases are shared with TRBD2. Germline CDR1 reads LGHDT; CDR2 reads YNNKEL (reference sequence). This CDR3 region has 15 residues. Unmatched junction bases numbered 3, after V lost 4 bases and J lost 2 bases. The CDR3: CASSLGGVNTGELFF. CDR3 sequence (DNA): TGTGCCAGCAGCCTCGGGGGGGTTAACACCGGGGAGCTGTTTTTT.

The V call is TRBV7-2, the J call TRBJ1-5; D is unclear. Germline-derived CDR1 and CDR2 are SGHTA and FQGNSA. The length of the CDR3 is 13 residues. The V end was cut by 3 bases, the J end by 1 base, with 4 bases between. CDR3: CASSFSSNQPQHF. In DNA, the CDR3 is TGTGCCAGCAGCTTCTCCAGCAATCAGCCCCAGCATTTT.